The 20 T cell receptor beta chains below were found in one sample sequenced in a study of cytomegalovirus exposure and HLA in healthy donors. With 60 Vbeta and 13 Jbeta primers, the PCR was carried out. The repertoire was sequenced with immunoSEQ multiplex PCR; TCRdb's copy has only in-frame clones and lacks some. The profile shows about 130,000 clones, around 84% of them singletons. Sequencing was carried out using PBMCs. The receptors derive from a woman aged 18 to 35 in good health and CMV-seropositive.

This clone has just one count. Here the CDR3 reads CAWTSGGGGAETQYF. As DNA, the CDR3 is TGTGCCTGGACCAGTGGGGGAGGGGGGGCAGAGACCCAGTACTTC. The chain uses TRBV30 and TRBJ2-5; perhaps TRBD2 as D (7 bases). V lost 4 bases, J lost 4 bases, and 19 bases lay in between. The CDR3 has 15 residues. The germline V gene encodes CDR1 GTSNPN and CDR2 SVGIG (reference sequence).

V is TRBV29-1 and J is TRBJ2-5, with 7 bases lining up with TRBD1. With V trimmed by 4 bases and J by 2 bases, 7 bases remained unmatched. This CDR3 is 14 amino acids long. Germline V lookup: CDR1 SQVTM, CDR2 ANQGSEA. CDR3 sequence (DNA): TGCAGCGTTGTCCGACAGGGATTACAAGAGACCCAGTACTTC. Translating it yields CSVVRQGLQETQYF.

The CDR3 is CASSATNTEAFF. The CDR3 DNA reads as TGTGCCAGCAGTGCAACAAACACTGAAGCTTTCTTT. The genes are TRBV6-6 and TRBJ1-1; D remains ambiguous. Trimming took 5 bases from V and 2 from J, leaving 6 bases between them. CDR3 length: 12 amino acids. Germline-derived CDR1 and CDR2 are MNHNY and SVGAGI (reference sequence).

The chain joins TRBV5-4 to TRBJ2-3; tentative D call: TRBD2 (6 bases). V lost 2 bases and J lost 2, with 9 bases in between. The germline CDR1 and CDR2 sequences are SGHNT and YYREEE (reference sequence). CDR3 size: 14 residues. The CDR3 DNA reads TGTGCCAGCAGCTTTTGGGACTTCACAGATACGCAGTATTTT. Amino acid sequence: CASSFWDFTDTQYF.

The chain carries TRBV2 and TRBJ2-5, with 8 positions matching TRBD2. Germline V lookup: CDR1 SNHLY, CDR2 FYNNEI. This CDR3 has 15 amino acids. Trimming at V came to 6 bases and at J to 2 bases, leaving 8 bases not matched to a gene. The CDR3 DNA is TGTGCCAGCAGCGCCCCCGGGGGGGTACAAGAGACCCAGTACTTC. It specifies CASSAPGGVQETQYF.

The rearrangement links TRBV18 to TRBJ2-3, with a possible D match to TRBD1 (5 bases). The CDR3 has 14 residues. With 3 bases removed from V and 5 bases from J, the gap between germline ends came to 12 bases. Germline V gene sequence: CDR1 KGHSH, CDR2 LQKENI. Here the CDR3 reads CASSPGAPGDTQYF. The CDR3 DNA sequence: TGTGCCAGCTCACCTGGGGCCCCCGGAGATACGCAGTATTTT. The whole variable domain, filled in from reference TRBV18 and TRBJ2-3, reads NAGVMQNPRHLVRRRGQEARLRCSPMKGHSHVYWYRQLPEEGLKFMVYLQKENIIDESGMPKERFSAEFPKEGPSILRIQQVVRGDSAAYFCASSPGAPGDTQYFGPGTRLTVL.

This clone has just a few counts. This chain links TRBV10-1 with TRBJ1-1; D remains ambiguous. Trimming took off 5 bases at V and 1 base at J, with 5 bases between the two ends. This CDR3 has 12 residues. Germline assignment: CDR1 WNHNN and CDR2 SYGVQD (reference sequence). The CDR3 DNA follows: TGCGCCAGCAGTTCAGAGAACACTGAAGCTTTCTTT. Translation: CASSSENTEAFF.

The chain links TRBV6-6 to TRBJ1-5; 9 bases align to TRBD1. From germline, CDR1 is MNHNY and CDR2 SVGAGI (reference sequence). The CDR3 has 14 amino acids. After removal of 6 bases from V and 7 bases from J, the junction contained 7 bases not matched to a gene. CDR3 bases: TGTGCCAGCAGACCGGGACAGGGCGGGCAGCCCCAGCATTTT. Its protein product is CASRPGQGGQPQHF.

This clone was counted only a few times. The chain links TRBV5-5 to TRBJ2-3; 7 nucleotides match TRBD2. Germline V gene sequence: CDR1 SGHKS, CDR2 YYEKEE (reference sequence). V lost 4 bases and J lost 4; bases outside the gene matches: 12. The CDR3 runs to 16 residues. DNA of the CDR3: TGTGCCAGCAGCCTGCTGGGAGGACTAGTTTCAGATACGCAGTATTTT. It specifies CASSLLGGLVSDTQYF.

V is TRBV6-5 and J is TRBJ1-6, with TRBD1 matching over 8 bases. Trimming removed 2 bases from V and 6 bases from J; junction bases left unmatched: 3. The CDR3 loop spans 15 amino acids. Germline lookup yields CDR1 MNHEY and CDR2 SVGAGI. CDR3 DNA: TGTGCCAGCAGTTACGGACAGGGTGCTAATTCACCCCTCCACTTT. Protein sequence: CASSYGQGANSPLHF.

This clone was seen a single time. The chain joins TRBV7-9 to TRBJ1-5, with D possibly being TRBD1 (6 bases). Trimming stripped 1 base from V and 6 bases from J, with 13 bases between. CDR3 size: 15 residues. Germline CDR1 reads SEHNR; CDR2 reads FQNEAQ (reference sequence). The DNA for the CDR3 is TGTGCCAGCAGCTTAGGGGGGGCGGGGGGTCAGCCCCAGCATTTT. Amino acids: CASSLGGAGGQPQHF.

This clone has just a few counts. The rearrangement joins TRBV10-3 to TRBJ2-5; 8 nucleotides match TRBD2. Germline-derived CDR1 and CDR2 are ENHRY and SYGVKD. This CDR3 has 14 amino acids. J lost 3 bases, V lost 11 bases, and 11 bases had no gene match. CDR3 bases: TGTGCCGCCTCTGGTAGCGGGACTAAAGAGACCCAGTACTTC. This encodes CAASGSGTKETQYF.

The chain combines TRBV4-1 with TRBJ2-7, with D hard to call. Looked up from germline, CDR1 is MGHRA and CDR2 is YSYEKL. The CDR3 is made up of 15 amino acids. V dropped 0 bases and J dropped 0 bases, with 9 bases sitting between them. The CDR3 sequence is CASSQDFRSSYEQYF. The CDR3 bases are TGCGCCAGCAGCCAAGATTTCCGTAGCTCCTACGAGCAGTACTTC.

The V and J genes are TRBV25-1 and TRBJ2-7, with 7 bases identical to TRBD1. CDR1 and CDR2 from the germline V gene are MGHDK and SYGVNS. This CDR3 is built from 16 residues. The V and J ends lost 3 bases and 5 bases, in that order; junction bases with no gene match: 13. CDR3 sequence: CASSDPQGPQGDEQYF. In nucleotides, the CDR3 is TGTGCCAGCAGTGACCCTCAGGGACCCCAGGGGGACGAGCAGTACTTC.

Here the CDR3 reads CASSLDALAASDTQYF. Written as DNA, the CDR3 is TGTGCCAGCAGCTTAGACGCTCTAGCGGCCTCAGATACGCAGTATTTT. The rearrangement links TRBV11-2 to TRBJ2-3; 7 positions agree with TRBD2. Germline V gives CDR1 SGHAT, CDR2 FQNNGV. The V and J ends lost 0 bases and 4 bases, in that order; junction bases with no gene match: 7. This CDR3 is built from 16 residues.

This rearrangement joins TRBV19 to TRBJ2-3, with TRBD2 identical over 13 bases. The trim removed 5 bases at V and 6 bases at J, leaving 8 bases unmatched. The CDR3 length is 16 residues. Germline V gene lookup returns CDR1 LNHDA and CDR2 SQIVND (reference sequence). This CDR3 is CASSALAGGPGDTQYF. The CDR3 coding sequence is TGTGCCAGTAGTGCACTAGCGGGGGGGCCGGGGGATACGCAGTATTTT. Supplemented by reference TRBV19 and TRBJ2-3, the full variable domain reads DGGITQSPKYLFRKEGQNVTLSCEQNLNHDAMYWYRQDPGQGLRLIYYSQIVNDFQKGDIAEGYSVSREKKESFPLTVTSAQKNPTAFYLCASSALAGGPGDTQYFGPGTRLTVL.

V gene TRBV11-2 combines with J gene TRBJ1-4; possible D gene TRBD1, 6 bases. Trimming pared 5 bases from V and 3 bases from J, leaving 13 bases between. The CDR3 has 15 residues. Germline values: CDR1 SGHAT, CDR2 FQNNGV. CDR3 in DNA: TGTGCCAGCAGCCTTGGGGGGGCTGCTAATGAAAAACTGTTTTTT. Translation: CASSLGGAANEKLFF. The variable domain in full, with the rest retrieved from reference TRBV11-2 and TRBJ1-4, is EAGVAQSPRYKIIEKRQSVAFWCNPISGHATLYWYQQILGQGPKLLIQFQNNGVVDDSQLPKDRFSAERLKGVDSTLKIQPAKLEDSAVYLCASSLGGAANEKLFFGSGTQLSVL.

A few counts support this clone. This chain links TRBV19 with TRBJ2-3; 7 bases are a match to TRBD2. The CDR3 sequence is 14 residues long. V trimming: 4 bases; J trimming: 4 bases; junction bases outside the gene matches: 5. Germline values: CDR1 LNHDA, CDR2 SQIVND (reference sequence). The CDR3, as DNA: TGTGCCAGTAGTAGTTCGGGGGGAGCAGATACGCAGTATTTT. Translation gives CASSSSGGADTQYF.

The chain is built from TRBV12-5 and TRBJ1-2, with D unresolved. The CDR3 is 12 residues long. V was clipped by 2 bases and J by 8 bases, with 9 bases between them. CDR1 and CDR2 (germline): LGHNT, FRNRAP. The DNA for the CDR3 is TGTGCTAGTGGTTTGACCAGGCACGGCTACACCTTC. Its protein is CASGLTRHGYTF.

V gene TRBV6-1 combines with J gene TRBJ1-2; D may be TRBD1 (6 bases). Germline V gene sequence: CDR1 MNHNS, CDR2 SASEGT. The CDR3 contains 14 residues. V lost 6 bases, J lost 10 bases, and 21 bases lay in between. The CDR3 DNA reads TGTGCCAGCAGGAGCCAGGGGTCCGCCCGCTCCTACACCTTC. Translated, it gives CASRSQGSARSYTF.